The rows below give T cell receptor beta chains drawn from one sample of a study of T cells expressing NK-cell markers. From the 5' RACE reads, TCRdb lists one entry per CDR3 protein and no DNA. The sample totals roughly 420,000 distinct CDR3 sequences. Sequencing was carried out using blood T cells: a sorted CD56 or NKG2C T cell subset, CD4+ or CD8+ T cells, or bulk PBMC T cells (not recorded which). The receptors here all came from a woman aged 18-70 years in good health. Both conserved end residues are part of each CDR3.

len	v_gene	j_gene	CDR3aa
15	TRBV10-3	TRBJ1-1	CAISGLQGANTEAFF
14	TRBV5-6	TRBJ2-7	CASCEGVGTYEQYF
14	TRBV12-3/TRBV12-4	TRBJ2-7	CASSPRDTGYEQYF
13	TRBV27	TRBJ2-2	CASSTWTDGELFF
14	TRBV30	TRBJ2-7	CAWSTGLKDYEQYF
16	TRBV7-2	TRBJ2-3	CASSFLRPGRTDTQYF
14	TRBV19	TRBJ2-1	CASTWGAIDNEQFF
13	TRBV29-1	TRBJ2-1	CSVLTSTYNEQFF
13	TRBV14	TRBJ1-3	CASSPHAGNTIYF
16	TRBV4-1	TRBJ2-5	CASSQGGTGTGEAQYF
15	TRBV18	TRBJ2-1	CASSPGIGSYNEQFF
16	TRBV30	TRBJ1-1	CAFKPHEGAWNTEAFF
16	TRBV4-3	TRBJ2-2	CASSQVEGVFTGELFF
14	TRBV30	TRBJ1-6	CAWGADSGNSPLHF
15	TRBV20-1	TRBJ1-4	CSAREGQGSNEKLFF
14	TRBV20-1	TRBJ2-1	CSAAPGTEYNEQFF
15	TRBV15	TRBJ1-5	CATSTGSLFNQPQHF
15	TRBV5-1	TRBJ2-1	CASSLAPSGANEQFF
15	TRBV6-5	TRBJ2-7	CASSYGGQGAYEQYF
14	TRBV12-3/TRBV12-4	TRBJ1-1	CASSDALGNTEAFF
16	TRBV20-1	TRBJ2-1	CSASGEVSGGANEQFF
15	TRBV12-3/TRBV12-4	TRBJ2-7	CASSLSGHRGYEQYF
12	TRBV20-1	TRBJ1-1	CSAFYQNTEAFF
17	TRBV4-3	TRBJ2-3	CASSQVAGTSGGNTQYF
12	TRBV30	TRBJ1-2	CAWSAQGDGYTF
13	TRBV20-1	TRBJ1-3	CSARGRSGNTIYF
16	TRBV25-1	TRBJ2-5	CASSELEQGSLETQYF
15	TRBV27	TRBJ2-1	CASSSLAQEWNEQFF
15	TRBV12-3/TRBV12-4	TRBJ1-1	CASSPRQAVDTEAFF